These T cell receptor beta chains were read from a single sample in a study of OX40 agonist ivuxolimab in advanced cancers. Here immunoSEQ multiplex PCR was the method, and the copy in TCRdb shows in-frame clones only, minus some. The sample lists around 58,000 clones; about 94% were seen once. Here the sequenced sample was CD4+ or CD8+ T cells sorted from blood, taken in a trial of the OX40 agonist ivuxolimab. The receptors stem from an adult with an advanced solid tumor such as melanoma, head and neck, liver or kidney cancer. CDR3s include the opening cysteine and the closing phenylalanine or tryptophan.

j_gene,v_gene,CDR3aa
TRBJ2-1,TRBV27,CASSLSNGNEQFF
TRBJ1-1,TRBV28,CASSRTGVNTEAFF
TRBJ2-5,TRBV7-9,CASSLWGETQYF
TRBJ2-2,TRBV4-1,CASSQEIPVARTGELFF
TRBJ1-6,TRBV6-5,CASSYSRSYNSPLHF
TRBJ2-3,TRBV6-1,CASREGTSGRASTDTQYF
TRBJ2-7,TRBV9,CASSAGREFEQYF
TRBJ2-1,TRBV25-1,CASIGQFLSYNEQFF
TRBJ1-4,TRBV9,CASSVLDRINEKLFF
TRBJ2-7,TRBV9,CASSARTSGTYEQYF
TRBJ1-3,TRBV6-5,CASSFGGSGNTIYF
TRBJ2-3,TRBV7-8,CASSVGMRDRGTDTQYF
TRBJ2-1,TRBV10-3,CAIMGTSGEQFF
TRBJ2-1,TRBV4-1,CASSQGTGRNEQFF
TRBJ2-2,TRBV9,CASSLRGSLAANTGELFF
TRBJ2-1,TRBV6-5,CASSQGSYNEQFF
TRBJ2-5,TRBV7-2,CASRLTGDPQETQYF
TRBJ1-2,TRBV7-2,CASRIPGQAGYTF
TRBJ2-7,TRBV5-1,CANSLRSDMAFSYEQYF
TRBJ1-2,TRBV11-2,CASSLWTGTEGGYTF
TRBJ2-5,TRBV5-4,CASSLVPLQETQYF
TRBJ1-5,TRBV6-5,CASSSRDINQPQHF
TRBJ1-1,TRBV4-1,CASSQDFTGTEAFF
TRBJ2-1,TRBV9,CASSVAPAASGYNEQFF
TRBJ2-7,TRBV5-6,CASSFEGAYEQYF
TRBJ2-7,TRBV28,CATGDQGTRGLEQYF
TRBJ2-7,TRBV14,CASSPSGLFSYEQYF